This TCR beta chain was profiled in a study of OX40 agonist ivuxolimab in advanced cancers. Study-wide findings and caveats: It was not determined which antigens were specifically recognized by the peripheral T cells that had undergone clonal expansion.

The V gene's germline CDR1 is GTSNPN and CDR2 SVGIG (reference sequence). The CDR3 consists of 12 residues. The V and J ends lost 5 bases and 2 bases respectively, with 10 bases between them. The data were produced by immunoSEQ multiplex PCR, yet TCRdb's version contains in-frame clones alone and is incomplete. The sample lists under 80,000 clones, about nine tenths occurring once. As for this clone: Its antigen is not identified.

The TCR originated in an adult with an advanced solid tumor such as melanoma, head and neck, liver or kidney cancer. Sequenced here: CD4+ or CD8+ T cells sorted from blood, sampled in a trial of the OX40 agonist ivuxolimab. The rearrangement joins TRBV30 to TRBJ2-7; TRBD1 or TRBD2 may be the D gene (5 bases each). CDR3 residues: CAWGTAPYEQYF. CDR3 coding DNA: TGTGCCTGGGGGACGGCCCCCTACGAGCAGTACTTC.